Listed here are 24 T cell receptor beta chains from one sample, sequenced in a study of cytomegalovirus exposure and HLA in healthy donors. A multiplex PCR was run with 60 Vbeta primers and 13 Jbeta primers. TCRdb's table, derived via immunoSEQ multiplex PCR, lists solely in-frame clones and lacks some. This table has roughly 100,000 clones, approximately 73% appearing once. The sample was PBMCs. These receptors came from a woman aged 18-29 years in good health and CMV-seropositive.

For the CDR3, the DNA is TGTGCCAGCAGCTTAGCCCTAGCGGGGACTTACAATGAGCAGTTCTTC. It codes for CASSLALAGTYNEQFF. The gene calls are TRBV7-9 and TRBJ2-1; 9 nucleotides match TRBD2. V was pared by 0 bases and J by 4 bases, with 4 bases of the junction left unmatched. Germline V lookup: CDR1 SEHNR, CDR2 FQNEAQ (reference sequence). The CDR3 extends over 16 amino acids.

This chain connects TRBV4-3 to TRBJ2-7; 7 nucleotides match TRBD2. The junction had 8 bases not matched to a gene; V was cut back by 4 bases and J by 5 bases. The CDR3 spans 14 residues. Germline V gene data show CDR1 as LGHNA and CDR2 as YSLEER. CDR3: CASSPATSANEQYF. Here the CDR3 DNA reads TGCGCCAGCAGCCCGGCCACTAGCGCCAACGAGCAGTACTTC.

This clone was observed a single time. V and J are TRBV6-5 and TRBJ2-7, with TRBD1 identical over 7 bases. The CDR3 length is 14 residues. The germline CDR1 and CDR2 sequences are MNHEY and SVGAGI. The ends lost 2 bases at V and 2 bases at J; junction bases unmatched: 3. CDR3 DNA sequence: TGTGCCAGCAGTTACGGGACAGAAACCTACGAGCAGTACTTC. Its translation: CASSYGTETYEQYF.

The gene calls are TRBV6-5 and TRBJ1-2, with TRBD1 identical over 8 bases. This CDR3 spans 14 amino acids. Germline lookup yields CDR1 MNHEY and CDR2 SVGAGI. V trimming: 6 bases; J trimming: 3 bases; junction bases outside the gene matches: 6. For the CDR3, the DNA is TGTGCCAGCAGCAATTTACAGGGGGACTATGGCTACACCTTC. It yields the protein CASSNLQGDYGYTF.

This clone was seen a handful of times. The chain uses TRBV29-1 and TRBJ2-1; 7 bases are a match to TRBD2. Trimming removed 4 bases from V and 6 bases from J; junction bases left unmatched: 3. This CDR3 has 12 residues. Germline CDR1 is SQVTM and CDR2 is ANQGSEA. The CDR3 region has the DNA TGCAGCGTTGGGGAGGGAATCAATGAGCAGTTCTTC. It is translated as CSVGEGINEQFF.

This clone appeared a single time. The gene calls are TRBV10-3 and TRBJ2-2; 15 positions match TRBD2. CDR1 and CDR2 from the germline V gene are ENHRY and SYGVKD. J was trimmed by 1 base and V by 6 bases; bases with no gene match: 6. This CDR3 has 18 amino acids. The CDR3 nucleotides read TGTGCCATCAGCCCCGGGACTAGCGGGAGGAGGAACACCGGGGAGCTGTTTTTT. Translation gives CAISPGTSGRRNTGELFF.

The V gene is TRBV9, the J gene TRBJ2-2; 12 bases map to TRBD1. Per the germline V gene, CDR1 is SGDLS and CDR2 is YYNGEE. Unmatched junction bases numbered 6, after V lost 1 base and J lost 8 bases. CDR3 size: 16 residues. The CDR3 nucleotides are TGTGCCAGCAGCGTATACGGGACAGGGGGCGCGGGGGAGCTGTTTTTT. Its translation: CASSVYGTGGAGELFF. The whole variable domain, filled in from reference TRBV9 and TRBJ2-2, reads DSGVTQTPKHLITATGQRVTLRCSPRSGDLSVYWYQQSLDQGLQFLIQYYNGEERAKGNILERFSAQQFPDLHSELNLSSLELGDSALYFCASSVYGTGGAGELFFGEGSRLTVL.

This clone showed up just once. The V and J genes are TRBV6-6 and TRBJ1-1; 8 bases match TRBD1. The CDR3 covers 15 residues. Germline loops: CDR1 MNHNY, CDR2 SVGAGI (reference sequence). With V trimmed by 6 bases and J by 10 bases, 16 bases remained unmatched. The DNA of the CDR3 is TGTGCCAGCAGCCCAGTCGACTTACAGGGGGGGCGAGCTTTCTTT. This encodes CASSPVDLQGGRAFF.

The J gene is TRBJ2-7, the V gene TRBV9; TRBD2 agrees at 9 bases. Germline V gene lookup returns CDR1 SGDLS and CDR2 YYNGEE. V shed 4 bases, J shed 0 bases, and the junction held 2 bases outside the gene matches. The CDR3 runs to 14 residues. The CDR3 region has the DNA TGTGCCAGCAGCCAGACTAGCGGCTCCTACGAGCAGTACTTC. Translation gives CASSQTSGSYEQYF.

This chain joins TRBV5-6 and TRBJ1-5; TRBD1 aligns across 8 bases. This CDR3 is built from 14 residues. V gave up 0 bases and J gave up 6 bases; unmatched junction bases: 2. Looked up from germline, CDR1 is SGHDT and CDR2 is YYEEEE. CDR3 sequence reads: CASSLAGGGQPQHF. Here the CDR3 DNA reads TGTGCCAGCAGCTTGGCAGGGGGCGGTCAGCCCCAGCATTTT.

This clone was picked up a small number of times. The chain couples TRBV5-1 to TRBJ2-7, with unresolved D. Germline CDR1 SGHRS, CDR2 YFSETQ. The V end lost 4 bases, the J end lost 0 bases, and 8 bases lay between the germline ends. CDR3 size: 13 residues. The DNA of the CDR3 is TGCGCCAGCAGCCCTGGCTCCTCCTACGAGCAGTACTTC. Its protein is CASSPGSSYEQYF.

The CDR3 reads CASSDPFRADTQYF. The CDR3 DNA sequence: TGCGCCAGCAGTGACCCCTTCAGGGCAGATACGCAGTATTTT. V usage is TRBV10-2 and J usage is TRBJ2-3; weak D call: TRBD1 (5 bases). V dropped 3 bases and J dropped 4 bases, with 11 bases sitting between them. Per the germline V gene, CDR1 is WSHSY and CDR2 is SAAADI. This CDR3 comprises 14 residues.

V usage is TRBV6-1 and J usage is TRBJ2-5, with TRBD2 matching 10 bases. V lost 7 bases, J lost 3 bases, and 8 bases stayed unmatched. Germline values: CDR1 MNHNS, CDR2 SASEGT. The CDR3 has 15 amino acids. The DNA of the CDR3 is TGTGCCAGCAATGAGAGGCTAGCGGGGGAAGAGACCCAGTACTTC. It is translated as CASNERLAGEETQYF.

The chain couples TRBV30 to TRBJ1-1, with 8 nucleotides matching TRBD1. J gave up 1 base and V 2 bases, and 3 bases lay outside the gene matches. This CDR3 spans 14 amino acids. CDR1 GTSNPN and CDR2 SVGIG come from the germline V gene (reference sequence). CDR3 residues: CAWSFTGGNTEAFF. The CDR3 coding sequence is TGTGCCTGGAGTTTTACAGGGGGGAACACTGAAGCTTTCTTT.

This rearrangement joins TRBV7-2 to TRBJ2-7; maybe TRBD2 (5 bases). CDR3 length: 12 amino acids. The V gene lost 5 bases and the J gene lost 4 bases, with 9 bases spanning the gap. The germline V gene encodes CDR1 SGHTA and CDR2 FQGNSA. The CDR3 is CASSRTRYEQYF. CDR3 sequence (DNA): TGTGCCAGCAGCCGGACTCGGTACGAGCAGTACTTC.

The rearrangement links TRBV5-4 to TRBJ1-6, with 10 bases lining up with TRBD1. Germline loops: CDR1 SGHNT, CDR2 YYREEE (reference sequence). The CDR3 consists of 15 residues. The junction had 3 bases not matched to a gene; V was cut back by 3 bases and J by 6 bases. CDR3 sequence: CASSSDRGSNSPLHF. The CDR3 coding sequence is TGTGCCAGCAGCTCGGACAGGGGGAGTAATTCACCCCTCCACTTT.

J is TRBJ1-1 and V is TRBV18; 7 bases line up with TRBD1. CDR3 length: 17 residues. Germline loops: CDR1 KGHSH, CDR2 LQKENI. J lost 6 bases, V lost 3 bases, and 16 bases had no gene match. The DNA of the CDR3 is TGTGCCAGCTCACCGGGACAGCGCTACGGGAAGGCGGCTGAAGCTTTCTTT. Translation: CASSPGQRYGKAAEAFF.

The chain joins TRBV5-1 to TRBJ2-3; TRBD1 agrees at 7 bases. V shed 2 bases, J shed 6 bases, and the junction held 6 bases outside the gene matches. The CDR3 has 14 amino acids. Germline CDR1 reads SGHRS; CDR2 reads YFSETQ. The CDR3 DNA reads TGCGCCAGCAGCTTCGAGGGGGCCGGGGATACGCAGTATTTT. Translating it yields CASSFEGAGDTQYF.

This chain uses TRBV7-8 with TRBJ1-5; D perhaps matches TRBD1 (6 bases). Germline lookup yields CDR1 SGHVS and CDR2 FQNEAQ. There are 19 residues in the CDR3. Trimming shortened V by 5 bases and J by 3 bases, and 26 bases separated the two germline ends. Here the CDR3 DNA reads TGTGCCAGCAGCCACCTCCTCCGGGGCAGGGGTATAAACAATCAGCCCCAGCATTTT. It codes for CASSHLLRGRGINNQPQHF.

The chain combines TRBV6-6 with TRBJ2-2; TRBD1 aligns across 8 bases. In germline, CDR1 is MNHNY, CDR2 SVGAGI (reference sequence). V trimming: 6 bases; J trimming: 3 bases; junction bases outside the gene matches: 6. CDR3 size: 15 residues. The CDR3 loop reads CASSNRDRYTGELFF. The CDR3 DNA reads TGTGCCAGCAGCAACCGGGACAGGTACACCGGGGAGCTGTTTTTT.

The chain couples TRBV2 to TRBJ1-2, with D unresolved. Germline CDR1 reads SNHLY; CDR2 reads FYNNEI. Trimming took 4 bases from V and 6 from J, leaving 18 bases between them. There are 15 residues in the CDR3. CDR3 in amino acids: CASSVGPLLGHGYTF. The DNA for the CDR3 is TGTGCCAGCAGTGTTGGTCCACTCCTTGGGCATGGCTACACCTTC.

V is TRBV5-6 and J is TRBJ1-5; tentatively, D is TRBD1 (6 bases). Germline CDR1 and CDR2: SGHDT and YYEEEE. The CDR3 has 13 amino acids. The germline V and J ends were trimmed by 5 bases and 4 bases, with 10 bases remaining between them. The CDR3 DNA reads TGTGCCAGCAGTTGGGGGCAGAATCAGCCCCAGCATTTT. It yields the protein CASSWGQNQPQHF.

The rearrangement joins TRBV2 to TRBJ1-4; TRBD1 agrees at 9 bases. Germline-derived CDR1 and CDR2 are SNHLY and FYNNEI. V was pared by 5 bases and J by 7 bases, with 8 bases of the junction left unmatched. The CDR3 runs 15 residues. CDR3 sequence: CASSTNRGQSEKLFF. CDR3 in DNA: TGTGCCAGCAGTACAAACAGGGGGCAGAGTGAAAAACTGTTTTTT.

The rearrangement links TRBV19 to TRBJ1-1; TRBD1 agrees at 9 bases. CDR1 is LNHDA and CDR2 is SQIVND in the germline V gene (reference sequence). The CDR3 contains 13 residues. The J segment lost 4 bases and the V segment lost 4 bases, leaving 1 base of the junction unmatched. The CDR3 coding sequence is TGTGCCAGTAGTACGACAGGGGGCACTGAAGCTTTCTTT. The encoded protein is CASSTTGGTEAFF. The whole variable domain, filled in from reference TRBV19 and TRBJ1-1, reads DGGITQSPKYLFRKEGQNVTLSCEQNLNHDAMYWYRQDPGQGLRLIYYSQIVNDFQKGDIAEGYSVSREKKESFPLTVTSAQKNPTAFYLCASSTTGGTEAFFGQGTRLTVV.